This T cell receptor beta chain was identified in a study of neurological immune-mediated disorders. Study-wide background: For the 34 multiple sclerosis patients, the disease was relapsing-remitting in roughly 31 and secondary progressive in 3. General study points: In multiple sclerosis patients, the repertoire cluster was unrelated to clinical or MRI findings. Private repertoires in all groups were suggested by the absence of shared CDR3 amino acid sequences among expanded clones across subjects.

This clonotype was seen many times. The antigen remains undetermined. The CDR3 totals 15 residues. From germline, CDR1 is SGHRS and CDR2 YFSETQ. J gave up 2 bases and V 2 bases, and 4 bases lay outside the gene matches. The authors obtained over 170 million TCR-beta sequences from 15-18 subjects per sequencing run. A single record per CDR3 protein comes from TCRdb applying MiXCR to the 5' RACE reads. Of 66,000 or so distinct CDR3 sequences in the sample, nearly 3.5% are singletons; the top ten hold about 4%. This sequence originates from a man aged 35-49 years with multiple sclerosis. The sequenced sample was PBMCs. V and J are TRBV5-1 and TRBJ2-1; 7 bases are shared with TRBD2. The CDR3 DNA is TGCGCCAGCAGCTTAAGCGGGGTCACCTACAATGAGCAGTTCTTC. Its protein is CASSLSGVTYNEQFF.